Below, 32 T cell receptor beta chains from the same sample are listed, as sequenced in a study of blood T cell repertoires in COVID-19. TCRdb keeps only in-frame clones here, not all; method: immunoSEQ multiplex PCR. The sample includes roughly 130,000 clones, 84% of them seen just once. What was sequenced was PBMCs or T cells enriched from blood (not recorded which). These receptors all come from a woman aged 45-65 years with acute COVID-19.

This clone was detected once. This rearrangement joins TRBV19 to TRBJ1-5, with D possibly matching TRBD1 (6 bases). Germline V gives CDR1 LNHDA, CDR2 SQIVND (reference sequence). The CDR3 sequence is 13 residues long. With 6 bases removed from V and 11 bases from J, the gap between germline ends came to 17 bases. Written as DNA, the CDR3 is TGTGCCAGTAGCGAGGGGGAATTTACGGCCCAGCATTTT. Translating it yields CASSEGEFTAQHF.

The chain couples TRBV2 to TRBJ2-7, with a possible D match to TRBD1 (5 bases). The CDR3 runs to 14 residues. V was cut by 7 bases and J by 2 bases, with 15 bases left in between. Germline loops: CDR1 SNHLY, CDR2 FYNNEI. For the CDR3, the DNA is TGTGCCAGCAAGGTATTCGACAGTACCTACGAGCAGTACTTC. This codes for CASKVFDSTYEQYF.

This clone was seen just once. J is TRBJ2-3 and V is TRBV6-6; no firm D call. Trimming took off 2 bases at V and 3 bases at J, with 12 bases between the two ends. The CDR3 loop spans 15 amino acids. Germline V gene lookup returns CDR1 MNHNY and CDR2 SVGAGI (reference sequence). The CDR3 reads CASSYSEPPTDTQYF. The CDR3, as DNA: TGTGCCAGCAGTTACAGCGAGCCCCCAACAGATACGCAGTATTTT.

The chain uses TRBV19 and TRBJ2-5; perhaps TRBD2 as D (5 bases). The germline gives CDR1 LNHDA, CDR2 SQIVND (reference sequence). V dropped 2 bases and J dropped 1 base, with 14 bases sitting between them. The CDR3 length is 16 residues. The CDR3 sequence: CASSISEWSGQETQYF. The CDR3 nucleotides read TGTGCCAGTAGTATAAGTGAGTGGAGCGGCCAAGAGACCCAGTACTTC.

The rearrangement uses TRBV12-3 or TRBV12-4 and TRBJ1-1; D unclear. The CDR3 covers 12 residues. Trimming removed 1 base from V and 5 bases from J, with 5 bases in between. CDR3 in amino acids: CASSLETTEAFF. CDR3 nucleotides: TGTGCCAGCAGTTTAGAGACTACTGAAGCTTTCTTT.

The V call is TRBV27, the J call TRBJ2-7; TRBD2 might be the D (6 bases). Germline V gene lookup returns CDR1 MNHEY and CDR2 SMNVEV (reference sequence). Trimming removed 4 bases from V and 6 bases from J, with 10 bases in between. The CDR3 loop spans 12 amino acids. The chain's CDR3 is CASSYGGAEQYF. The DNA for the CDR3 is TGTGCCAGCAGTTACGGCGGGGCCGAGCAGTACTTC.

The chain joins TRBV12-3 or TRBV12-4 to TRBJ2-1; D not resolved. V lost 7 bases and J lost 7, with 11 bases in between. CDR3 length: 12 residues. DNA of the CDR3: TGTGCCAGCAACTCATACGAGAATGAGCAGTTCTTC. As protein: CASNSYENEQFF.

The rearrangement joins TRBV11-2 to TRBJ2-7; D possibly corresponds to TRBD2 (5 bases). The germline V and J ends were trimmed by 1 base and 1 base, with 17 bases remaining between them. The V gene's germline CDR1 is SGHAT and CDR2 FQNNGV. This CDR3 region has 17 residues. The CDR3 spells CASSLGTGGLKSYEQYF. Here the CDR3 DNA reads TGTGCCAGCAGCTTAGGAACCGGCGGGTTGAAGTCCTACGAGCAGTACTTC. Full variable domain (outside the CDR3, taken from reference TRBV11-2 and TRBJ2-7): EAGVAQSPRYKIIEKRQSVAFWCNPISGHATLYWYQQILGQGPKLLIQFQNNGVVDDSQLPKDRFSAERLKGVDSTLKIQPAKLEDSAVYLCASSLGTGGLKSYEQYFGPGTRLTVT.

The chain carries TRBV28 and TRBJ2-7; 10 nucleotides line up with TRBD2. Germline V gene data show CDR1 as MDHEN and CDR2 as SYDVKM. V lost 5 bases to trimming and J lost 3 bases; unmatched junction nucleotides: 10. The CDR3 spans 16 residues. CDR3 bases: TGTGCCAGCAGTCTCCGAGCTAGCGGGAGACGCTACGAGCAGTACTTC. This sequence encodes CASSLRASGRRYEQYF.

The chain combines TRBV7-2 with TRBJ1-5; a weak D match, TRBD1 (6 bases). This CDR3 is 15 amino acids long. Germline CDR1 is SGHTA and CDR2 is FQGNSA. Trimming cost V 5 bases and J 2 bases, with 13 bases left between them. This CDR3 is CASSQTGNGNQPQHF. The CDR3 region has the DNA TGTGCCAGCAGCCAAACAGGGAATGGCAATCAGCCCCAGCATTTT. Together with reference TRBV7-2 and TRBJ1-5, the CDR3 gives the full variable domain: GAGVSQSPSNKVTEKGKDVELRCDPISGHTALYWYRQSLGQGLEFLIYFQGNSAPDKSGLPSDRFSAERTGGSVSTLTIQRTQQEDSAVYLCASSQTGNGNQPQHFGDGTRLSIL.

The genes are TRBV6-5 and TRBJ1-3; TRBD1 is a possible D gene (5 bases). Deletions cut 7 bases from V and 0 bases from J, with 13 bases between. The CDR3 spans 15 residues. Per the germline V gene, CDR1 is MNHEY and CDR2 is SVGAGI. The CDR3 region is CASTREANSGNTIYF. The DNA for the CDR3 is TGTGCCAGCACCAGGGAGGCTAACTCTGGAAACACCATATATTTT.

This clone was observed a single time. This chain connects TRBV3-1 (or the pseudogene TRBV3-2) to TRBJ2-7, with a weak D call TRBD1 (6 bases). The CDR3 is 18 amino acids. Trimming removed 7 bases from V and 4 bases from J, with 29 bases in between. Germline CDR1 and CDR2: LGHDT and YNNKEL (reference sequence). CDR3 sequence: CASTLYYTQGQIPYEQYF. The CDR3 DNA sequence: TGTGCCAGCACCTTGTATTATACCCAGGGGCAGATCCCTTACGAGCAGTACTTC.

The chain employs TRBV9 and TRBJ2-1; 10 bases fit TRBD2. This CDR3 is 17 amino acids long. V trimming: 2 bases; J trimming: 4 bases; junction bases outside the gene matches: 9. Germline V gives CDR1 SGDLS, CDR2 YYNGEE. The CDR3 bases are TGTGCCAGCAGCGTGTCCCTAGCGGGAGTAGGTTACAATGAGCAGTTCTTC. It codes for CASSVSLAGVGYNEQFF.

The chain has TRBV5-1 and TRBJ2-3, with D maybe TRBD1 (5 bases). This CDR3 region has 14 residues. V was cut by 6 bases and J by 4 bases, with 15 bases left in between. Germline V gives CDR1 SGHRS, CDR2 YFSETQ. As DNA, the CDR3 is TGCGCCAGCACCGGTGACAGTTCCGCAGATACGCAGTATTTT. Translation: CASTGDSSADTQYF.

The chain is built from TRBV5-4 and TRBJ2-2; weak D call: TRBD1 (5 bases). Germline CDR1 reads SGHNT; CDR2 reads YYREEE (reference sequence). The CDR3 runs to 15 residues. Between the trimmed V and J ends, which lost 2 bases and 4 bases, there was a span of 12 bases. This chain's CDR3 is CASSFPSGATGELFF. Written as DNA, the CDR3 is TGTGCCAGCAGCTTCCCCTCTGGGGCCACCGGGGAGCTGTTTTTT.

The rearrangement uses TRBV18 and TRBJ1-1, with D perhaps TRBD1 (6 bases). The V and J ends lost 5 bases and 1 base respectively, with 8 bases between them. Per germline, CDR1 KGHSH and CDR2 LQKENI. The CDR3 covers 13 residues. DNA of the CDR3: TGTGCCAGCTCATCGGACAGGAACACTGAAGCTTTCTTT. Its protein product is CASSSDRNTEAFF.

A single count supports this clone. This chain links TRBV13 with TRBJ1-6; TRBD1 matches 10 bases. CDR1 PRHDT and CDR2 FYEKMQ come from the germline V gene (reference sequence). The CDR3 is made up of 14 amino acids. V lost 4 bases and J lost 7; bases outside the gene matches: 1. The CDR3 loop reads CASSWDRGNSPLHF. In DNA form, the CDR3 reads TGTGCCAGCAGCTGGGACAGGGGAAATTCACCCCTCCACTTT.

The V and J genes are TRBV5-4 and TRBJ2-2; D call uncertain. In germline, CDR1 is SGHNT, CDR2 YYREEE (reference sequence). Trimming stripped 7 bases from V and 1 base from J, with 5 bases between. This CDR3 is 12 amino acids long. CDR3 sequence (DNA): TGTGCCAGCTCGAGGAACACCGGGGAGCTGTTTTTT. Encoded protein: CASSRNTGELFF.

This chain connects TRBV4-2 to TRBJ2-7, with D uncertain. Trimming removed 0 bases at V and 0 bases at J, with 15 bases between. In germline, CDR1 is LGHNA, CDR2 YNFKEQ. The length of the CDR3 is 17 residues. The CDR3 region is CASSQESEAESSYEQYF. DNA for the CDR3: TGTGCCAGCAGCCAAGAGTCTGAGGCGGAAAGCTCCTACGAGCAGTACTTC.

The gene calls are TRBV6-6 and TRBJ2-2; 13 bases match TRBD2. V shed 5 bases, J shed 2 bases, and the junction held 14 bases outside the gene matches. CDR1 and CDR2 (germline): MNHNY, SVGAGI (reference sequence). This CDR3 spans 20 amino acids. The CDR3 loop is CASSLGQMTSGRLNTGELFF. The CDR3 region has the DNA TGTGCCAGCAGTCTGGGACAGATGACTAGCGGGAGGTTAAACACCGGGGAGCTGTTTTTT.

CDR3 sequence (DNA): TGTGCCAGCAGCCGCGACAGGCCTGCCGAGCAGTACTTC. This codes for CASSRDRPAEQYF. V gene TRBV7-2 combines with J gene TRBJ2-7; D may be TRBD1 (6 bases). Germline V gene sequence: CDR1 SGHTA, CDR2 FQGNSA. Between the trimmed V and J ends, which lost 5 bases and 6 bases, there was a span of 14 bases. The CDR3 covers 13 residues.

Concerning this clone: The same CDR3 can be traced to other DNA sequences in this sample. The chain recombines TRBV4-2 with TRBJ2-7; TRBD1 matches 8 bases. V was clipped by 1 base and J by 3 bases; unmatched bases: 2. CDR3 length: 14 amino acids. Germline V gives CDR1 LGHNA, CDR2 YNFKEQ. CDR3 sequence: CASSQGQGSYEQYF. In DNA form, the CDR3 reads TGTGCCAGCAGCCAAGGACAGGGGAGCTACGAGCAGTACTTC.

A few counts support this clone. The V call is TRBV5-1, the J call TRBJ1-1; TRBD1 aligns across 7 bases. Germline CDR1 reads SGHRS; CDR2 reads YFSETQ. V lost 2 bases, J lost 0 bases, and 4 bases stayed unmatched. This CDR3 region has 15 residues. In nucleotides, the CDR3 is TGCGCCAGCAGCTTATCGGGACAGCTGAACACTGAAGCTTTCTTT. This translates into CASSLSGQLNTEAFF.

The chain links TRBV4-3 to TRBJ2-1; 15 nucleotides line up with TRBD2. The CDR3 runs 19 residues. Germline CDR1 and CDR2: LGHNA and YSLEER. Unmatched junction bases numbered 16, after V lost 0 bases and J lost 13 bases. CDR3 in amino acids: CASSQELSGGTSGRRTQFF. The CDR3 nucleotides are TGCGCCAGCAGCCAAGAGTTGTCAGGCGGGACTAGCGGGAGGAGAACCCAGTTCTTC.

This chain joins TRBV11-2 and TRBJ1-5; 9 nucleotides line up with TRBD1. The CDR3 totals 14 residues. V shed 6 bases and J 6 bases; nucleotides not matched to a gene: 6. Germline lookup yields CDR1 SGHAT and CDR2 FQNNGV. CDR3 region: CASRKTGGGQPQHF. The CDR3 region has the DNA TGTGCCAGCAGGAAGACAGGGGGAGGTCAGCCCCAGCATTTT.

The gene calls are TRBV11-3 and TRBJ1-4; D perhaps matches TRBD1 (6 bases). Per the germline V gene, CDR1 is SGHNT and CDR2 is YENEEA. The V end was cut by 1 base, the J end by 5 bases, with 8 bases between. CDR3 size: 14 residues. CDR3 protein: CASSLVGTNEKLFF. The CDR3 DNA sequence: TGTGCCAGCAGCTTAGTCGGGACAAATGAAAAACTGTTTTTT.

This clone was counted once. J is TRBJ1-1 and V is TRBV6-1, with TRBD1 matching over 8 bases. The ends lost 3 bases at V and 1 base at J; junction bases unmatched: 4. Per the germline V gene, CDR1 is MNHNS and CDR2 is SASEGT. CDR3 length equals 15 residues. The CDR3 reads CASSDRGQANTEAFF. The CDR3 DNA follows: TGTGCCAGCAGTGATAGGGGACAGGCGAACACTGAAGCTTTCTTT.

The V gene is TRBV12-3 or TRBV12-4, the J gene TRBJ1-2, with D unclear. The CDR3 extends over 12 amino acids. Trimming took off 7 bases at V and 5 bases at J, with 11 bases between the two ends. The chain's CDR3 is CASTLAGYGYTF. In DNA, the CDR3 is TGTGCCAGCACCCTGGCGGGGTATGGCTACACCTTC.

The rearrangement links TRBV3-1 (or the pseudogene TRBV3-2) to TRBJ1-1, with D hard to call. Trimming took off 1 base at V and 5 bases at J, with 11 bases between the two ends. Per the germline V gene, CDR1 is LGHDT and CDR2 is YNNKEL (reference sequence). CDR3 length: 14 residues. Here the CDR3 reads CASSQGFPETEAFF. CDR3 nucleotides: TGTGCCAGCAGCCAAGGTTTTCCAGAAACTGAAGCTTTCTTT.

This clone was seen a few times. CDR3 protein: CSVESQREDTQYF. The DNA for the CDR3 is TGCAGCGTTGAGAGTCAGAGGGAGGATACGCAGTATTTT. The chain employs TRBV29-1 and TRBJ2-3; TRBD2 is a possible D gene (5 bases). Trimming took off 3 bases at V and 6 bases at J, with 13 bases between the two ends. Germline CDR1 SQVTM, CDR2 ANQGSEA. The CDR3 contains 13 residues.

This clone showed up just once. This rearrangement joins TRBV29-1 to TRBJ2-5, with D possibly TRBD2 on 6 matching bases. Trimming shortened V by 5 bases and J by 4 bases, and 20 bases separated the two germline ends. In germline, CDR1 is SQVTM, CDR2 ANQGSEA. This CDR3 has 15 amino acids. The CDR3 here is CSVRAGRGWGETQYF. DNA for the CDR3: TGCAGCGTTAGGGCCGGGAGAGGGTGGGGAGAGACCCAGTACTTC. Using reference TRBV29-1 and TRBJ2-5 for the parts outside the CDR3, the full variable domain is SAVISQKPSRDICQRGTSLTIQCQVDSQVTMMFWYRQQPGQSLTLIATANQGSEATYESGFVIDKFPISRPNLTFSTLTVSNMSPEDSSIYLCSVRAGRGWGETQYFGPGTRLLVL.

The genes are TRBV5-1 and TRBJ1-2, with 7 positions matching TRBD1. Per the germline V gene, CDR1 is SGHRS and CDR2 is YFSETQ. This CDR3 is 17 amino acids long. With 1 base clipped from V and 0 bases from J, the junction kept 9 bases outside the gene matches. This chain's CDR3 is CASSLWSGTEANYGYTF. DNA of the CDR3: TGCGCCAGCAGCTTGTGGTCCGGGACAGAAGCTAACTATGGCTACACCTTC.